Listed below are T cell receptor beta chains from one sample, sequenced in a study of T cells in Graves' hyperthyroidism and ophthalmopathy. TCRdb called the multiplex PCR reads again in MiXCR, with one record for every CDR3 protein. The sample lists a few hundred thousand distinct CDR3 sequences; more than 15% were seen once. The source material was blood. The receptor set was obtained from a woman between 18 and 30 years old with Graves' ophthalmopathy. The CDR3 runs from the conserved cysteine through the conserved F or W. The order of the fields is clone size, J gene, D gene, V gene, CDR3 protein, CDR3 DNA. A D gene is named only where the DNA matches it firmly. Not every row has a clone size; where given, it reads once, few, many or a size class.

many,TRBJ1-4,-,TRBV15,CATEGMGEKLFF,TGTGCCACCGAAGGGATGGGTGAAAAACTGTTTTTT
-,TRBJ2-3,-,TRBV7-2,CASTVWWGAEPKSTDTQYF,TGTGCCAGCACCGTCTGGTGGGGAGCGGAGCCCAAAAGCACAGATACGCAGTATTTT
many,TRBJ2-3,TRBD2,TRBV4-3,CASSHTTGGPRADTQYF,TGCGCCAGCAGCCATACAACGGGAGGCCCCCGCGCAGATACGCAGTATTTT
many,TRBJ2-7,TRBD2,TRBV12-3/TRBV12-4,CASSSSGDTYEQYF,TGTGCCAGCAGTTCTAGCGGGGATACCTACGAGCAGTACTTC
many,TRBJ2-3,TRBD2,TRBV29-1,CSVEGLAGGSFGTDTQYF,TGCAGCGTTGAGGGACTAGCGGGGGGGTCATTTGGAACAGATACGCAGTATTTT
many,TRBJ2-1,TRBD1,TRBV5-1,CASSLGQEYEQFF,TGCGCCAGCAGCCTGGGACAGGAGTATGAGCAGTTCTTC
-,TRBJ2-1,TRBD2,TRBV4-1,CASSQDSRGGYNEQFF,TGCGCCAGCAGCCAAGATTCGCGGGGGGGCTACAATGAGCAGTTCTTC
-,TRBJ2-2,-,TRBV19,CASGAQGAKGGGELFF,TGTGCCAGTGGCGCACAGGGAGCAAAGGGAGGCGGGGAACTGTTTTTT
many,TRBJ2-2,-,TRBV20-1,CSASGSRTGELFF,TGCAGTGCTAGCGGGAGCCGAACCGGGGAGCTGTTTTTT
many,TRBJ1-1,-,TRBV30,CAWSVGGIEAFF,TGTGCCTGGAGTGTGGGGGGCATTGAAGCTTTCTTT
many,TRBJ2-3,TRBD1,TRBV7-9,CASRARPRTGKWTDTQYF,TGTGCCAGCAGGGCGCGACCCCGGACAGGGAAGTGGACAGATACGCAGTATTTT
many,TRBJ2-7,-,TRBV28,CASPSPVQDGEQYF,TGTGCCAGCCCTTCCCCCGTACAGGACGGCGAGCAGTACTTC